This T cell receptor beta chain was sequenced for a study of shared clonotypes between healthy human individuals. The study, taken as a whole, reports: Naive CD4 clonotypes were shared across a few donors at roughly 5.3%. Larger richness was generally estimated for naive than memory subsets.

A note on this clone: Its antigen is still unknown.

The table came from immunoSEQ multiplex PCR; TCRdb's copy has only in-frame clones and leaves some out. Among millions of clones listed, about 95% were seen once. Germline assignment: CDR1 SNHLY and CDR2 FYNNEI. The CDR3 runs to 17 residues. J gave up 2 bases and V 0 bases, and 9 bases lay outside the gene matches. Terminally differentiated effector memory CD45RA+ cells were excluded from the naive CD8 cells, which were CD45RO-negative and positively selected for CCR7. The rearrangement links TRBV2 to TRBJ1-2; TRBD1 matches 7 bases. The clonotype originates from a man in his late teens or twenties in good health. Sample: naive CD8+ T cells sorted from blood. The CDR3 reads CASSEALLGGQNYGYTF. The CDR3 DNA reads as TGTGCCAGCAGTGAAGCGCTTCTAGGGGGACAGAACTATGGCTACACCTTC.